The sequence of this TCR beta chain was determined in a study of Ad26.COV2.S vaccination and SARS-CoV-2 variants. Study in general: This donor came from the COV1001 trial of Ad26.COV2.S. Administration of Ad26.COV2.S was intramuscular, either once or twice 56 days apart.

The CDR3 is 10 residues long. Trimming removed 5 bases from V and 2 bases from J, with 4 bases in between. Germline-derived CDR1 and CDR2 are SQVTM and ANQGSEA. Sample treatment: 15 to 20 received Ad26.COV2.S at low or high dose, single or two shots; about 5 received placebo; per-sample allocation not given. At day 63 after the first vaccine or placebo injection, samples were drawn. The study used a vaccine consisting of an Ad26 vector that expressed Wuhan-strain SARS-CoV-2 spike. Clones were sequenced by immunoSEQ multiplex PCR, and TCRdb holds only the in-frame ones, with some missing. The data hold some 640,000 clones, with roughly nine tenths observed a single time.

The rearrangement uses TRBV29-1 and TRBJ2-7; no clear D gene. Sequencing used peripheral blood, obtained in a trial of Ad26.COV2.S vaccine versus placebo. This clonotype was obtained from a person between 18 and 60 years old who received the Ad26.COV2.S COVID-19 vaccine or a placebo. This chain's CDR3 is CSVQAYEQYF. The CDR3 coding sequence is TGCAGCGTTCAAGCCTACGAGCAGTACTTC.